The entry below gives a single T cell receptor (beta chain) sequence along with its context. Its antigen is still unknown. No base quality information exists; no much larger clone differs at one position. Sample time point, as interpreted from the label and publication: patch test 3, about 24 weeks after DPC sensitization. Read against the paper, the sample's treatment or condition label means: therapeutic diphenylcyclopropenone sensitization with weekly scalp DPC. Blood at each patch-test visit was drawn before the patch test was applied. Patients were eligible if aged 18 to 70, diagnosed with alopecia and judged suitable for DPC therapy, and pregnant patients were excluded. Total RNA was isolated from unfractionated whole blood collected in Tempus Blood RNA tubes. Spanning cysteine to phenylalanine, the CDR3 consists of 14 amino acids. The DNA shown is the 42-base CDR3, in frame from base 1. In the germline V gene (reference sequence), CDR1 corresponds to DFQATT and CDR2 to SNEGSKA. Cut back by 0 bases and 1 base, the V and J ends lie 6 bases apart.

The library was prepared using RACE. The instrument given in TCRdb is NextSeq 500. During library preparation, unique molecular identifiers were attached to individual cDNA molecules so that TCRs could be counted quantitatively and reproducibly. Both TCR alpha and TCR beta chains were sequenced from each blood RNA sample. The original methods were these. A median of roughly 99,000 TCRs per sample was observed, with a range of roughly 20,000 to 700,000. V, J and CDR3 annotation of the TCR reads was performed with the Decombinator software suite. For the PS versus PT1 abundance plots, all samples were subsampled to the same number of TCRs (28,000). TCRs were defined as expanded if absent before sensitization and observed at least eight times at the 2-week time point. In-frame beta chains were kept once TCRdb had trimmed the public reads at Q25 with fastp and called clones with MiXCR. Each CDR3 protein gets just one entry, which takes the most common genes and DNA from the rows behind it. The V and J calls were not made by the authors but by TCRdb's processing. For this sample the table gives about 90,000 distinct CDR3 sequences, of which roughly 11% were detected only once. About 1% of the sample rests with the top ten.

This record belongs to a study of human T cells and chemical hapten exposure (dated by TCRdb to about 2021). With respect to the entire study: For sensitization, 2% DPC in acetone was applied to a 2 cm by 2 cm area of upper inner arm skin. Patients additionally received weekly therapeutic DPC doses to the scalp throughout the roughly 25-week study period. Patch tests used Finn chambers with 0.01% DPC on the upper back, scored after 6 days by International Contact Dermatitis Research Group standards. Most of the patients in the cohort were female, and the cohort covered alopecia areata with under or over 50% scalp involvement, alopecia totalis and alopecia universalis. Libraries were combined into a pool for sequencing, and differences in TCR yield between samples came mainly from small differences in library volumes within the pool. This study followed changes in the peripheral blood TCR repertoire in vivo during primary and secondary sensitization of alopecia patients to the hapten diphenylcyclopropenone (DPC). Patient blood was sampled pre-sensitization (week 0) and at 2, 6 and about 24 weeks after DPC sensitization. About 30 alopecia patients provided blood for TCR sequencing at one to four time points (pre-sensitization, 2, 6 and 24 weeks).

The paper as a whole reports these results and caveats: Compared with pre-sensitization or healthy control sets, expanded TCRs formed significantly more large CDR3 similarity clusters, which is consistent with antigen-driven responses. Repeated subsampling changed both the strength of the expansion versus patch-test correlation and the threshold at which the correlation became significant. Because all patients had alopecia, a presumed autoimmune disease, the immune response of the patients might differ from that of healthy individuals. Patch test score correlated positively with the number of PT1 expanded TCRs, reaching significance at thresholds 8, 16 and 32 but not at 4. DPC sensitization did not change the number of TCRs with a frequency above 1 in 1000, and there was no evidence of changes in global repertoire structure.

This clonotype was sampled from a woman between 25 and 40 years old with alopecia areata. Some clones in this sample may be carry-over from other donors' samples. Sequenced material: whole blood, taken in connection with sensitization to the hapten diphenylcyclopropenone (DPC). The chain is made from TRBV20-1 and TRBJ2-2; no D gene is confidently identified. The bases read TGCAGTGCTAGAGATGTGCAGAACACCGGGGAGCTGTTTTTT. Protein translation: CSARDVQNTGELFF.